The rows below give T cell receptor beta chains drawn from one sample of a study of blood T cell repertoires in COVID-19. The assay was immunoSEQ multiplex PCR, and TCRdb's table has in-frame clones only and misses some. Seen here are some 270,000 clones, 85% observed once, and the top ten hold roughly 6.7%. Input material: PBMCs or T cells enriched from blood (not recorded which). These receptors were obtained from a woman in her forties or fifties who had been exposed to COVID-19. CDR3s include the opening cysteine and the closing phenylalanine or tryptophan.

V	J	CDR3
TRBV21-1	TRBJ2-3	CASGRGDTQYF
TRBV27	TRBJ2-7	CASSPYRGEQYF
TRBV10-3	TRBJ1-1	CAINWGGTEAFF
TRBV5-4	TRBJ2-7	CASSSRTAYEQYF
TRBV5-4	TRBJ2-5	CASSLGQGRETQYF
TRBV10-1	TRBJ2-2	CASSKAGNTGELFF
TRBV2	TRBJ2-7	CASIDSPPGEQYF
TRBV6-1	TRBJ2-3	CASSEAGGRIDTQYF
TRBV7-9	TRBJ1-4	CASSSGTTNEKLFF
TRBV5-4	TRBJ2-2	CASSLSSGANTGELFF
TRBV19	TRBJ1-1	CASSMFRTGILNTEAFF
TRBV5-1	TRBJ2-1	CASSLAGRTYNEQFF
TRBV7-9	TRBJ2-3	CASSLAGGPRTDTQYF
TRBV6-5	TRBJ1-2	CASSSRPGSAGYTF
TRBV5-1	TRBJ1-1	CASSLTGGGGEGAFF
TRBV7-9	TRBJ2-7	CASSLAGTGPSYEQYF
TRBV10-3	TRBJ2-2	CAVLAGMNTGELFF
TRBV19	TRBJ1-6	CASSISQGQSPLHF
TRBV15	TRBJ1-2	CATSREGAPNYGYTF
TRBV11-2	TRBJ2-7	CASSLVAGLPYEQYF
TRBV12-3/TRBV12-4	TRBJ2-7	CASSLRRSYEQYF
TRBV30	TRBJ2-3	CAWRVGSSADTQYF
TRBV18	TRBJ2-7	CASSPLPGQMSYEQYF
TRBV14	TRBJ2-3	CASSQRQGLSTDTQYF
TRBV11-3	TRBJ2-3	CASSSRGAVGADTQYF
TRBV15	TRBJ1-1	CATSRDLQGGGTEAFF
TRBV27	TRBJ1-1	CASSPQLGRTEAFF
TRBV6-6	TRBJ1-5	CASSYGGGAGNQPQHF